These 21 T cell receptor beta chains came from one sample sequenced in a study of chemoradiotherapy in HPV16-positive cancers. TCRdb keeps only in-frame clones here, not all; method: immunoSEQ multiplex PCR. The table lists 25,000 to 30,000 clones, around 90% of them singletons. The sample consisted of blood, taken from a patient who underwent chemoradiotherapy. The receptors derive from a human donor with HPV-associated anogenital cancer.

The chain links TRBV5-6 to TRBJ2-4; D unclear. This CDR3 region has 15 residues. Germline V gene sequence: CDR1 SGHDT, CDR2 YYEEEE. Trimming left V 0 bases short and J 0 bases short, with 7 bases between. CDR3: CASSLDPGAKNIQYF. CDR3 in DNA: TGTGCCAGCAGCTTGGATCCGGGAGCCAAAAACATTCAGTACTTC. The full variable domain, completed using reference TRBV5-6 and TRBJ2-4, is DAGVTQSPTHLIKTRGQQVTLRCSPKSGHDTVSWYQQALGQGPQFIFQYYEEEERQRGNFPDRFSGHQFPNYSSELNVNALLLGDSALYLCASSLDPGAKNIQYFGAGTRLSVL.

The chain has TRBV2 and TRBJ2-7, with TRBD1 identical over 7 bases. The V gene's germline CDR1 is SNHLY and CDR2 FYNNEI. CDR3 length: 14 residues. V shed 5 bases and J 3 bases; nucleotides not matched to a gene: 7. CDR3 sequence (DNA): TGTGCCAGCAGTAGACAGGGAGCAGGCTACGAGCAGTACTTC. Translated: CASSRQGAGYEQYF. Filled out from reference TRBV2 and TRBJ2-7, the complete variable domain reads EPEVTQTPSHQVTQMGQEVILRCVPISNHLYFYWYRQILGQKVEFLVSFYNNEISEKSEIFDDQFSVERPDGSNFTLKIRSTKLEDSAMYFCASSRQGAGYEQYFGPGTRLTVT.

The V and J genes are TRBV7-9 and TRBJ1-1; D ambiguous. In germline, CDR1 is SEHNR, CDR2 FQNEAQ (reference sequence). V lost 1 base and J 10 bases, leaving 13 bases between the germline ends. The length of the CDR3 is 13 residues. The chain's CDR3 is CASSLGPQGRAFF. DNA for the CDR3: TGTGCCAGCAGCTTAGGGCCCCAAGGGAGAGCTTTCTTT.

This chain connects TRBV28 to TRBJ1-5; 10 bases map to TRBD1. Germline lookup yields CDR1 MDHEN and CDR2 SYDVKM. Trimming at V came to 4 bases and at J to 1 base, leaving 4 bases not matched to a gene. The CDR3 extends over 16 amino acids. The CDR3 coding sequence is TGTGCCAGCAGTTCAAGACAGGGGGCGAGCAATCAGCCCCAGCATTTT. Encoded protein: CASSSRQGASNQPQHF. The full variable domain, its missing parts supplied by reference TRBV28 and TRBJ1-5, is DVKVTQSSRYLVKRTGEKVFLECVQDMDHENMFWYRQDPGLGLRLIYFSYDVKMKEKGDIPEGYSVSREKKERFSLILESASTNQTSMYLCASSSRQGASNQPQHFGDGTRLSIL.

The chain has TRBV19 and TRBJ2-2; D ambiguous. V dropped 4 bases and J dropped 3 bases, with 0 bases sitting between them. The germline V gene encodes CDR1 LNHDA and CDR2 SQIVND (reference sequence). The CDR3 runs to 11 residues. The DNA of the CDR3 is TGTGCCAGTAGTAACACCGGGGAGCTGTTTTTT. This codes for CASSNTGELFF. Variable domain in full (rest from reference TRBV19 and TRBJ2-2): DGGITQSPKYLFRKEGQNVTLSCEQNLNHDAMYWYRQDPGQGLRLIYYSQIVNDFQKGDIAEGYSVSREKKESFPLTVTSAQKNPTAFYLCASSNTGELFFGEGSRLTVL.

The J gene is TRBJ2-1, the V gene TRBV7-8; D is unclear. The length of the CDR3 is 13 residues. Trimming took off 1 base at V and 8 bases at J, with 9 bases between the two ends. The germline CDR1 and CDR2 sequences are SGHVS and FQNEAQ. The chain's CDR3 is CASSLGLLYEQFF. CDR3 nucleotides: TGTGCCAGCAGCTTAGGGCTCCTGTATGAGCAGTTCTTC.

The CDR3 here is CASSGGGSNSPLHF. The DNA of the CDR3 is TGTGCCAGCAGTGGGGGTGGAAGCAATTCACCCCTCCACTTT. The chain uses TRBV2 and TRBJ1-6; no clear D gene. Trimming shortened V by 4 bases and J by 7 bases, and 11 bases separated the two germline ends. The V gene's germline CDR1 is SNHLY and CDR2 FYNNEI. The CDR3 extends over 14 amino acids.

CDR3 residues: CATSRENTHGNTIYF. In DNA form, the CDR3 reads TGTGCCACCAGCAGAGAAAACACTCATGGAAACACCATATATTTT. The chain carries TRBV15 and TRBJ1-3; D not resolved. The CDR3 loop spans 15 amino acids. Germline CDR1 reads LNHNV; CDR2 reads YYDKDF (reference sequence). Trimming removed 0 bases at V and 3 bases at J, with 9 bases between.

J is TRBJ1-1 and V is TRBV11-2; D gene unclear. Germline V gives CDR1 SGHAT, CDR2 FQNNGV. The CDR3 spans 14 residues. The V and J ends lost 1 base and 1 base respectively, with 7 bases between them. CDR3 loop: CASSLGPQNTEAFF. CDR3 DNA: TGTGCCAGCAGCTTAGGACCCCAGAACACTGAAGCTTTCTTT. The full variable domain, with the rest looked up from reference TRBV11-2 and TRBJ1-1, is EAGVAQSPRYKIIEKRQSVAFWCNPISGHATLYWYQQILGQGPKLLIQFQNNGVVDDSQLPKDRFSAERLKGVDSTLKIQPAKLEDSAVYLCASSLGPQNTEAFFGQGTRLTVV.

The genes are TRBV11-3 and TRBJ2-1; no clear D gene. Trimming left V 1 base short and J 5 bases short, with 9 bases between. The CDR3 covers 14 residues. CDR1 and CDR2 (germline): SGHNT, YENEEA. The CDR3 loop reads CASSLGEVNNEQFF. The CDR3 DNA sequence: TGTGCCAGCAGCTTAGGGGAAGTGAACAATGAGCAGTTCTTC.

J is TRBJ2-2 and V is TRBV2; perhaps TRBD2 as D (5 bases). V was pared by 10 bases and J by 3 bases, with 12 bases between. Germline V gene data show CDR1 as SNHLY and CDR2 as FYNNEI. The CDR3 extends over 13 amino acids. The CDR3 DNA sequence: TGTGCCATATTTTCCGGGGACACCGGGGAGCTGTTTTTT. Its protein is CAIFSGDTGELFF.

V and J are TRBV19 and TRBJ1-2, with 12 bases matching TRBD1. Unmatched junction bases numbered 6, after V lost 3 bases and J lost 7 bases. Germline loops: CDR1 LNHDA, CDR2 SQIVND (reference sequence). The CDR3 is 15 amino acids. The DNA for the CDR3 is TGTGCCAGTAGTATTTGGGGACAGGGGGCTGGTGGCTACACCTTC. The encoded protein is CASSIWGQGAGGYTF.

The chain is built from TRBV27 and TRBJ1-4; unclear D gene. Germline V gene lookup returns CDR1 MNHEY and CDR2 SMNVEV (reference sequence). Deletions cut 5 bases from V and 0 bases from J, with 10 bases between. This CDR3 region has 15 residues. DNA of the CDR3: TGTGCCAGCAGTCCGAACAGTGCAACTAATGAAAAACTGTTTTTT. This translates into CASSPNSATNEKLFF.

The rearrangement uses TRBV7-9 and TRBJ2-6; 10 nucleotides line up with TRBD2. Trimming cost V 4 bases and J 3 bases; bases outside gene matches: 12. From germline, CDR1 is SEHNR and CDR2 FQNEAQ (reference sequence). This CDR3 has 19 residues. The CDR3 sequence: CASSSPRSGRLIGANVLTF. For the CDR3, the DNA is TGTGCCAGCAGCTCCCCCCGTAGCGGGAGGCTAATTGGGGCCAACGTCCTGACTTTC.

The chain carries TRBV29-1 and TRBJ2-7, with 7 bases lining up with TRBD1. The CDR3 has 14 residues. Trimming took 5 bases from V and 4 from J; bases not matched to a gene: 11. Germline V gene sequence: CDR1 SQVTM, CDR2 ANQGSEA. CDR3 sequence (DNA): TGCAGCGTTTCACCCAGGGACAGAGTGTACGAGCAGTACTTC. It codes for CSVSPRDRVYEQYF.

V and J are TRBV19 and TRBJ2-3; TRBD1 aligns across 7 bases. CDR3 length equals 14 residues. CDR1 LNHDA and CDR2 SQIVND come from the germline V gene (reference sequence). Germline trimming cut 6 bases from V and 2 bases from J; bases unmatched to any gene: 5. DNA for the CDR3: TGTGCCAGTAGAACCGGGACAGCCACAGATACGCAGTATTTT. Translated, it gives CASRTGTATDTQYF.

The rearrangement links TRBV18 to TRBJ1-3, with no clear D. V was cut by 0 bases and J by 4 bases, with 7 bases left in between. The CDR3 loop spans 14 amino acids. The V gene's germline CDR1 is KGHSH and CDR2 LQKENI. The CDR3: CASSPPGPGNTIYF. The CDR3 coding sequence is TGTGCCAGCTCACCACCAGGGCCAGGAAACACCATATATTTT.

The chain couples TRBV7-9 to TRBJ1-4; D remains unclear. The CDR3 is 14 residues long. Germline CDR1 SEHNR, CDR2 FQNEAQ (reference sequence). V lost 4 bases and J lost 8, with 14 bases in between. Here the CDR3 DNA reads TGTGCCAGCAGCTCACCTTCTCTTCTCGAAAAACTGTTTTTT. This translates into CASSSPSLLEKLFF.

This sequence joins TRBV7-6 and TRBJ1-2, with D perhaps TRBD1 (6 bases). Looked up from germline, CDR1 is SGHVS and CDR2 is FNYEAQ. CDR3 size: 15 residues. The ends were cut back, 4 bases at V and 6 bases at J, with 18 bases in the middle. CDR3 region: CASSSGVRGGDGYTF. The CDR3 nucleotides read TGTGCCAGCAGCTCCGGGGTCAGGGGAGGAGATGGCTACACCTTC.

This chain connects TRBV28 to TRBJ1-1; D is perhaps TRBD1 (5 bases). Trimming stripped 1 base from V and 11 bases from J, with 11 bases between. In germline, CDR1 is MDHEN, CDR2 SYDVKM. The CDR3 extends over 12 amino acids. As DNA, the CDR3 is TGTGCCAGCAGTTTATTGGGGGGAATGGCTTTCTTT. It translates to CASSLLGGMAFF.

The V and J genes are TRBV4-1 and TRBJ1-3, with 8 bases matching TRBD1. From germline, CDR1 is MGHRA and CDR2 YSYEKL. The CDR3 is 17 amino acids. V lost 4 bases to trimming and J lost 4 bases; unmatched junction nucleotides: 12. CDR3 residues: CASSPRHARDRGNTIYF. For the CDR3, the DNA is TGCGCCAGCAGCCCGCGACACGCCCGGGACAGGGGAAACACCATATATTTT.